Listed here are 26 T cell receptor beta chains from one sample, sequenced in a study of early stage breast cancer tumors (TCRdb year 2017). The library relied on the immunoSEQ multiplex PCR assay. The source is immuneACCESS, and TCRdb retained only in-frame sequences with V and J called. Part of the clones is not carried over; for the studies checked, unresolved V genes explain less than half of this, and the remainder is unexplained. This sample gives approximately 14,000 clones in total; approximately 84% of them show up just once. Roughly 5% of the sample lies in the top ten. The sample comprised normal breast tissue next to the tumor. The receptors come from a person aged 25 to 39 with breast cancer.

This rearrangement joins TRBV11-3 to TRBJ1-1; D possibly corresponds to TRBD1 (5 bases). The V and J ends lost 1 base and 4 bases respectively, with 13 bases between them. Germline CDR1 and CDR2: SGHNT and YENEEA. The CDR3 is 15 residues long. The CDR3, as DNA: TGTGCCAGCAGCTTAGGCAGGGCACAAAGCACTGAAGCTTTCTTT. This gives the protein CASSLGRAQSTEAFF.

The CDR3 coding sequence is TGTGCCAGCCGCCCCCTGGGGGGATCCAACTATGGCTACACCTTC. Protein: CASRPLGGSNYGYTF. The J gene is TRBJ1-2, the V gene TRBV7-4, with D perhaps matching TRBD1 (5 bases). V lost 8 bases to trimming and J lost 2 bases, with 18 bases between them. The CDR3 is 15 amino acids. Germline-derived CDR1 and CDR2 are SGHVT and SQSDAQ.

The V call is TRBV6-4, the J call TRBJ2-2, with D possibly being TRBD2 (5 bases). The CDR3 is made up of 16 amino acids. The V end lost 3 bases, the J end lost 5 bases, and 16 bases lay between the germline ends. Germline V CDR1 and CDR2: MRHNA, SNTAGT. The CDR3 DNA sequence: TGTGCCAGCAGTGATTCTAGCTCCGGTGAAACCGGGGAGCTGTTTTTT. Translating gives CASSDSSSGETGELFF.

This clone was recorded once. The V and J genes are TRBV7-2 and TRBJ2-5; 8 bases agree with TRBD1. This CDR3 spans 15 amino acids. From germline, CDR1 is SGHTA and CDR2 FQGNSA. The ends lost 5 bases at V and 2 bases at J; junction bases unmatched: 7. The CDR3 reads CASSTWTGSQETQYF. DNA for the CDR3: TGTGCCAGCAGCACCTGGACAGGGTCGCAAGAGACCCAGTACTTC.

The chain has TRBV6-5 and TRBJ2-7, with a possible D match to TRBD1 (6 bases). The CDR3 runs to 14 residues. Per the germline V gene, CDR1 is MNHEY and CDR2 is SVGAGI. The V gene lost 4 bases and the J gene lost 5 bases, with 15 bases spanning the gap. CDR3 in DNA: TGTGCCAGCAGTTCCTGGGACAAAATAAACGAGCAGTACTTC. This gives the protein CASSSWDKINEQYF.

The CDR3 DNA follows: TGTGCCAGCAGTTCCCCAAGGGGGGGTCTTCTCAGCACAGATACGCAGTATTTT. Amino acid sequence: CASSSPRGGLLSTDTQYF. The chain couples TRBV27 to TRBJ2-3; maybe TRBD2 (7 bases). The CDR3 runs to 18 residues. The germline V and J ends were trimmed by 4 bases and 0 bases, with 20 bases remaining between them. Germline loops: CDR1 MNHEY, CDR2 SMNVEV (reference sequence).

The gene calls are TRBV10-2 and TRBJ2-7; 14 bases match TRBD2. Germline CDR1 WSHSY, CDR2 SAAADI. This CDR3 has 15 amino acids. Trimming took 5 bases from V and 3 from J; bases not matched to a gene: 3. In DNA form, the CDR3 reads TGCGCCAGCAGTCCCGGGACTAGCGGGAGCTACGAGCAGTACTTC. Translating it yields CASSPGTSGSYEQYF.

V is TRBV7-9 and J is TRBJ1-2, with D unresolved. The V and J ends lost 2 bases and 5 bases respectively, with 9 bases between them. This CDR3 has 13 amino acids. CDR1 SEHNR and CDR2 FQNEAQ come from the germline V gene (reference sequence). The CDR3 reads CASSLHEGYGYTF. DNA for the CDR3: TGTGCCAGCAGCTTACACGAGGGATATGGCTACACCTTC.

This clone turned up a few times. The rearrangement joins TRBV12-5 to TRBJ2-2, with D tentatively TRBD1 (6 bases). The V gene's germline CDR1 is LGHNT and CDR2 FRNRAP. Trimming stripped 5 bases from V and 1 base from J, with 20 bases between. CDR3 length equals 18 residues. CDR3 nucleotide sequence: TGTGCTAGTGGTCCCACCTATCAGGGGATTGGGAACACCGGGGAGCTGTTTTTT. Its protein product is CASGPTYQGIGNTGELFF.

Here the CDR3 DNA reads TGTGCCTGGAGTGTCGGGAATGAGCAGTTCTTC. Translated: CAWSVGNEQFF. The genes are TRBV30 and TRBJ2-1; D gene unclear. The germline CDR1 and CDR2 sequences are GTSNPN and SVGIG (reference sequence). Trimming left V 0 bases short and J 7 bases short, with 4 bases between. CDR3 length: 11 residues. Full variable domain (rest looked up from reference TRBV30 and TRBJ2-1): SQTIHQWPATLVQPVGSPLSLECTVEGTSNPNLYWYRQAAGRGLQLLFYSVGIGQISSEVPQNLSASRPQDRQFILSSKKLLLSDSGFYLCAWSVGNEQFFGPGTRLTVL.

The chain carries TRBV13 and TRBJ2-3; TRBD2 matches 13 bases. The germline V gene encodes CDR1 PRHDT and CDR2 FYEKMQ (reference sequence). J lost 3 bases, V lost 7 bases, and 25 bases had no gene match. This CDR3 is 22 amino acids long. The CDR3 nucleotides read TGTGCCAGCATCCTAAGGAGGACTAGCGGGAGTTGGGGCACCCGCATAACAGATACGCAGTATTTT. This sequence encodes CASILRRTSGSWGTRITDTQYF. Full variable domain (rest looked up from reference TRBV13 and TRBJ2-3): AAGVIQSPRHLIKEKRETATLKCYPIPRHDTVYWYQQGPGQDPQFLISFYEKMQSDKGSIPDRFSAQQFSDYHSELNMSSLELGDSALYFCASILRRTSGSWGTRITDTQYFGPGTRLTVL.

The chain uses TRBV7-9 and TRBJ2-1, with D possibly TRBD2 on 5 matching bases. Trimming removed 1 base at V and 2 bases at J, with 15 bases between. CDR3 size: 17 residues. The germline gives CDR1 SEHNR, CDR2 FQNEAQ (reference sequence). The CDR3 is CASSLGGWETAYNEQFF. CDR3 DNA sequence: TGTGCCAGCAGCTTAGGAGGTTGGGAGACCGCCTACAATGAGCAGTTCTTC.

This sequence joins TRBV5-1 and TRBJ2-7, with TRBD2 matching 11 bases. V shed 4 bases, J shed 4 bases, and the junction held 7 bases outside the gene matches. This CDR3 is 15 amino acids long. CDR1 is SGHRS and CDR2 is YFSETQ in the germline V gene. CDR3 sequence reads: CASSPLLAGAYEQYF. The DNA for the CDR3 is TGCGCCAGCAGCCCGTTACTAGCGGGGGCATACGAGCAGTACTTC. Full variable domain (outside the CDR3, taken from reference TRBV5-1 and TRBJ2-7): KAGVTQTPRYLIKTRGQQVTLSCSPISGHRSVSWYQQTPGQGLQFLFEYFSETQRNKGNFPGRFSGRQFSNSRSEMNVSTLELGDSALYLCASSPLLAGAYEQYFGPGTRLTVT.

The J gene is TRBJ2-3, the V gene TRBV5-1; 12 nucleotides line up with TRBD2. From germline, CDR1 is SGHRS and CDR2 YFSETQ. The length of the CDR3 is 15 residues. The J segment lost 4 bases and the V segment lost 5 bases, leaving 5 bases of the junction unmatched. CDR3 sequence reads: CASREGLAGADTQYF. The CDR3 DNA follows: TGCGCCAGCAGAGAGGGACTAGCGGGCGCAGATACGCAGTATTTT.

This chain joins TRBV4-1 and TRBJ2-1, with D possibly TRBD2 on 5 matching bases. CDR1 MGHRA and CDR2 YSYEKL come from the germline V gene. Trimming pared 1 base from V and 5 bases from J, leaving 9 bases between. The CDR3 covers 14 residues. This CDR3 reads CASSQAGVNNEQFF. CDR3 bases: TGCGCCAGCAGCCAAGCCGGGGTGAACAATGAGCAGTTCTTC.

J is TRBJ2-7 and V is TRBV19, with 8 bases fitting TRBD1. The CDR3 loop spans 14 amino acids. Germline V gene sequence: CDR1 LNHDA, CDR2 SQIVND (reference sequence). The V and J ends lost 5 bases and 5 bases, in that order; junction bases with no gene match: 8. The CDR3 sequence is CASSQQTGANEQYF. In DNA form, the CDR3 reads TGTGCCAGTAGTCAGCAGACAGGGGCTAACGAGCAGTACTTC.

This clone was detected once. Written as DNA, the CDR3 is TGTGCCAGCAGCATGGGACATAGCTCTGGGGCCAACGTCCTGACTTTC. This encodes CASSMGHSSGANVLTF. The rearrangement uses TRBV5-8 and TRBJ2-6; D may be TRBD1 (6 bases). V was pared by 4 bases and J by 0 bases, with 11 bases between. Germline-derived CDR1 and CDR2 are SGHTS and YDEGEE. The CDR3 loop spans 16 amino acids. Looking up the rest from reference TRBV5-8 and TRBJ2-6 gives the full variable domain: EAGVTQSPTHLIKTRGQQATLRCSPISGHTSVYWYQQALGLGLQFLLWYDEGEERNRGNFPPRFSGRQFPNYSSELNVNALELEDSALYLCASSMGHSSGANVLTFGAGSRLTVL.

CDR3: CASSLVGSPSDTDTQYF. CDR3 nucleotide sequence: TGTGCCAGCAGCTTAGTGGGGAGTCCTAGTGACACAGATACGCAGTATTTT. This chain connects TRBV7-6 to TRBJ2-3, with a weak D call TRBD2 (5 bases). The CDR3 is 17 residues long. V lost 1 base to trimming and J lost 2 bases, with 16 bases between them. Germline lookup yields CDR1 SGHVS and CDR2 FNYEAQ.

The rearrangement joins TRBV29-1 to TRBJ2-5; D gene unclear. The CDR3 sequence is 13 residues long. Trimming removed 6 bases from V and 3 bases from J, with 14 bases in between. Germline V gene lookup returns CDR1 SQVTM and CDR2 ANQGSEA. The CDR3 region is CSVVTLGKETQYF. CDR3 in DNA: TGCAGCGTCGTAACCCTCGGAAAAGAGACCCAGTACTTC. Full variable domain (rest looked up from reference TRBV29-1 and TRBJ2-5): SAVISQKPSRDICQRGTSLTIQCQVDSQVTMMFWYRQQPGQSLTLIATANQGSEATYESGFVIDKFPISRPNLTFSTLTVSNMSPEDSSIYLCSVVTLGKETQYFGPGTRLLVL.

The chain carries TRBV9 and TRBJ2-3; D remains unclear. The CDR3 extends over 14 amino acids. The germline V and J ends were trimmed by 0 bases and 2 bases, with 7 bases remaining between them. CDR1 is SGDLS and CDR2 is YYNGEE in the germline V gene. The CDR3 loop reads CASSVAGITDTQYF. Here the CDR3 DNA reads TGTGCCAGCAGCGTAGCTGGGATCACAGATACGCAGTATTTT.

CDR3 amino acids: CASSYSTVPSYEQYF. DNA of the CDR3: TGTGCCAGCAGTTACTCGACGGTGCCCTCCTACGAGCAGTACTTC. This sequence joins TRBV6-5 and TRBJ2-7, with D uncertain. The germline V gene encodes CDR1 MNHEY and CDR2 SVGAGI. This CDR3 spans 15 amino acids. V lost 0 bases, J lost 0 bases, and 9 bases lay in between.

This chain uses TRBV5-1 with TRBJ2-2; 7 positions match TRBD1. From germline, CDR1 is SGHRS and CDR2 YFSETQ. V shed 4 bases and J 3 bases; nucleotides not matched to a gene: 15. The CDR3 contains 18 residues. The CDR3 region has the DNA TGCGCCAGCAGCCCCCGGGACAGCCACCCGATTTACACCGGGGAGCTGTTTTTT. As protein: CASSPRDSHPIYTGELFF. The full variable domain, its missing parts supplied by reference TRBV5-1 and TRBJ2-2, is KAGVTQTPRYLIKTRGQQVTLSCSPISGHRSVSWYQQTPGQGLQFLFEYFSETQRNKGNFPGRFSGRQFSNSRSEMNVSTLELGDSALYLCASSPRDSHPIYTGELFFGEGSRLTVL.

J is TRBJ1-3 and V is TRBV11-1; tentative D call: TRBD1 (6 bases). CDR1 SGHAT and CDR2 FQDESV come from the germline V gene (reference sequence). V was cut by 5 bases and J by 3 bases, with 14 bases left in between. The CDR3 runs to 15 residues. CDR3 amino acids: CASSPDRTNGNTIYF. The CDR3 DNA reads TGTGCCAGCAGCCCTGACAGGACGAATGGAAACACCATATATTTT.

Only a few counts were recorded for this clone. The chain is built from TRBV10-1 and TRBJ2-5; a weak D match, TRBD1 (6 bases). This CDR3 is built from 15 residues. With 3 bases removed from V and 5 bases from J, the gap between germline ends came to 16 bases. The germline CDR1 and CDR2 sequences are WNHNN and SYGVQD (reference sequence). The CDR3 nucleotides are TGCGCCAGCAGTGAATTAGTAGCAGGGGTGGAGACCCAGTACTTC. Its translation: CASSELVAGVETQYF.

This rearrangement joins TRBV6-5 to TRBJ1-5; D remains ambiguous. The CDR3 spans 15 residues. Trimming left V 2 bases short and J 1 base short, with 9 bases between. Germline V gives CDR1 MNHEY, CDR2 SVGAGI. CDR3: CASSYRSGSNQPQHF. In DNA, the CDR3 is TGTGCCAGCAGTTACAGGTCCGGGAGCAATCAGCCCCAGCATTTT.

The rearrangement uses TRBV19 and TRBJ1-2; 11 positions match TRBD1. The CDR3 runs 16 residues. The V gene end was trimmed by 6 bases and the J gene end by 4 bases; junction bases not matched to a gene: 10. Looked up from germline, CDR1 is LNHDA and CDR2 is SQIVND (reference sequence). The CDR3 DNA sequence: TGTGCCAGTAGGACCTCCGGGACAGGGGGACTCTATGGCTACACCTTC. The encoded protein is CASRTSGTGGLYGYTF.